This T cell receptor beta chain was captured by sequencing in a study of T cell repertoires in cytomegalovirus infection. Whole-study context: Through public TCR beta signatures, both CMV infection and matching HLA type were indicated. General study results and limits: In two of eight donors, the top clonotype was HLA-C-restricted CMV-specific.

Germline values: CDR1 SGHTA, CDR2 FQGNSA. The length of the CDR3 is 13 residues. Deletions cut 4 bases from V and 5 bases from J, with 12 bases between. This clonotype has just a few counts. What it binds is not known. One entry per CDR3 protein, called by TCRdb with MiXCR from the reads. The table lists about 350,000 distinct CDR3 sequences, about 32% of them singletons. The rearrangement links TRBV7-2 to TRBJ2-7; D unclear. This TCR came from a human donor in good health (CMV status not recorded). Some clones in this sample may be carry-over from other donors' samples. This specimen consisted of cultured PBMCs, obtained from culture after CMV antigen stimulation. In DNA, the CDR3 is TGTGCCAGCAGCTCCTCAAGACTCCACGAGCAGTACGTC. Translating gives CASSSSRLHEQYV.